The 28 T cell receptor beta chains below come from one sample, sequenced in a study of CD8 T cells in ankylosing spondylitis. These TCRs are of unknown antigen specificity. TCRdb reanalysed the 5' RACE reads using MiXCR and keeps one entry per CDR3 protein. The top ten clones hold 12% to 15% of a sample with about 200,000 distinct CDR3 sequences, about 7% of them seen once. Points from the study as a whole: For ankylosing spondylitis blood, a TCR beta motif of about eight highly homologous variants appeared characteristic.

Sequencing used blood, either unsorted or a sorted T cell fraction (not recorded which). All receptors come from a male donor with ankylosing spondylitis.

The CDR3 here is CSARSSYNSPLHF. The CDR3 DNA follows: TGCAGTGCTAGAAGCTCCTATAATTCACCCCTCCACTTT. The genes are TRBV20-1 and TRBJ1-6; D call uncertain. Germline CDR1 DFQATT, CDR2 SNEGSKA (reference sequence). This CDR3 has 13 amino acids. V was pared by 2 bases and J by 0 bases, with 2 bases between.

In its sample, this clonotype was seen a few times. V is TRBV19 and J is TRBJ2-3; the match to TRBD1 covers 7 bases. Trimming removed 4 bases from V and 2 bases from J; junction bases left unmatched: 6. Germline lookup yields CDR1 LNHDA and CDR2 SQIVND (reference sequence). The CDR3 extends over 15 amino acids. CDR3 sequence: CASSTSGTDTDTQYF. The CDR3 coding sequence is TGTGCCAGTAGTACTTCCGGGACAGACACAGATACGCAGTATTTT.

The chain is built from TRBV4-1 and TRBJ2-1, with a weak D call TRBD2 (5 bases). This CDR3 contains 13 residues. CDR1 is MGHRA and CDR2 is YSYEKL in the germline V gene. Trimming left V 4 bases short and J 10 bases short, with 14 bases between. CDR3 nucleotides: TGCGCCAGCAGCCGCCGGGGAAGGGTCGAGCAGTTCTTC. It codes for CASSRRGRVEQFF.

This clonotype was counted ten times or more. This chain joins TRBV27 and TRBJ2-5; TRBD2 might be the D (5 bases). With 3 bases removed from V and 7 bases from J, the gap between germline ends came to 12 bases. From germline, CDR1 is MNHEY and CDR2 SMNVEV (reference sequence). The CDR3 loop spans 13 amino acids. The CDR3 DNA reads as TGTGCCAGCAGTTTGAAACGGGGTGGGACCCAGTACTTC. Translated, it gives CASSLKRGGTQYF.

This clonotype was detected ten times or more. This chain joins TRBV24-1 and TRBJ2-3; D possibly matches TRBD1 or TRBD2 (6 bases each). The germline V gene encodes CDR1 KGHDR and CDR2 SFDVKD. V lost 5 bases and J lost 0, with 14 bases in between. The CDR3 is 16 residues long. The CDR3 is CATSGGADSSTDTQYF. The CDR3 nucleotides are TGTGCCACCAGTGGGGGGGCAGACTCCAGCACAGATACGCAGTATTTT.

On this clonotype: With a much larger clone just one base away, this may be a read error. This chain links TRBV7-2 with TRBJ2-1, with 10 bases fitting TRBD2. CDR1 and CDR2 (germline): SGHTA, FQGNSA. V shed 9 bases, J shed 7 bases, and the junction held 12 bases outside the gene matches. The CDR3 is 15 residues long. CDR3 DNA: TGTGCCAGAAGCGCGCTAGCGGGAGCGGGTAATGAGCAGTTCTTC. It yields the protein CARSALAGAGNEQFF.

This sequence joins TRBV28 and TRBJ2-7, with D possibly matching TRBD2 (6 bases). The germline gives CDR1 MDHEN, CDR2 SYDVKM. The V end lost 6 bases, the J end lost 1 base, and 13 bases lay between the germline ends. The CDR3 covers 14 residues. CDR3 in amino acids: CASSGFGGSYEQYF. CDR3 nucleotide sequence: TGTGCCAGCAGCGGCTTTGGAGGGTCCTACGAGCAGTACTTC.

This clonotype was seen ten or more times. The chain is built from TRBV28 and TRBJ2-3, with 7 nucleotides matching TRBD1. There are 14 residues in the CDR3. With 5 bases clipped from V and 0 bases from J, the junction kept 2 bases outside the gene matches. Germline lookup yields CDR1 MDHEN and CDR2 SYDVKM. The CDR3 sequence: CASSRQGSTDTQYF. For the CDR3, the DNA is TGTGCCAGCAGTCGACAGGGTAGCACAGATACGCAGTATTTT.

The chain employs TRBV28 and TRBJ2-2; D is ambiguous. V was shortened by 6 bases and J by 3 bases, with 14 bases between the two germline ends. Germline CDR1 and CDR2: MDHEN and SYDVKM. There are 15 residues in the CDR3. The CDR3 DNA reads as TGTGCCAGCAGCAAGCTCCGGCCGGACACCGGGGAGCTGTTTTTT. This translates into CASSKLRPDTGELFF.

This clonotype was observed many times. The rearrangement links TRBV7-9 to TRBJ2-7, with D perhaps matching TRBD1 (7 bases). The CDR3 covers 17 residues. With 1 base removed from V and 0 bases from J, the gap between germline ends came to 16 bases. CDR1 and CDR2 (germline): SEHNR, FQNEAQ (reference sequence). CDR3 in DNA: TGTGCCAGCAGCTTAGGGGGGGTGTGGGACAGCTCCTACGAGCAGTACTTC. It yields the protein CASSLGGVWDSSYEQYF.

This clonotype was recorded many times. V gene TRBV27 combines with J gene TRBJ2-3; 8 bases line up with TRBD2. Germline trimming cut 8 bases from V and 6 bases from J; bases unmatched to any gene: 7. Germline CDR1 is MNHEY and CDR2 is SMNVEV (reference sequence). This CDR3 has 13 residues. The CDR3 protein is CASHSGAGDTQYF. In DNA, the CDR3 is TGTGCCAGCCATAGCGGGGCCGGGGATACGCAGTATTTT.

This clonotype was detected only a few times. This chain connects TRBV15 to TRBJ1-1; 8 bases line up with TRBD1. CDR3 length equals 15 residues. The V and J ends lost 0 bases and 5 bases, in that order; junction bases with no gene match: 5. CDR1 is LNHNV and CDR2 is YYDKDF in the germline V gene (reference sequence). CDR3 in amino acids: CATSREDRDLTEAFF. The CDR3 coding sequence is TGTGCCACCAGCAGAGAGGACAGGGACCTAACTGAAGCTTTCTTT. The variable domain in full, with the rest retrieved from reference TRBV15 and TRBJ1-1, is DAMVIQNPRYQVTQFGKPVTLSCSQTLNHNVMYWYQQKSSQAPKLLFHYYDKDFNNEADTPDNFQSRRPNTSFCFLDIRSPGLGDTAMYLCATSREDRDLTEAFFGQGTRLTVV.

The V gene is TRBV15, the J gene TRBJ1-1; D is unresolved. Trimming removed 1 base from V and 1 base from J, with 7 bases in between. The CDR3 consists of 14 residues. Germline V gene lookup returns CDR1 LNHNV and CDR2 YYDKDF (reference sequence). The CDR3 sequence: CATSRAGRNTEAFF. CDR3 bases: TGTGCCACCAGCAGAGCCGGACGGAACACTGAAGCTTTCTTT.

Many counts were recorded for this clonotype. This chain joins TRBV6-2 or TRBV6-3 and TRBJ1-5; D is perhaps TRBD1 (6 bases). The CDR3 has 16 amino acids. Germline V gene lookup returns CDR1 MNHEY and CDR2 SVGEGT. V was trimmed by 1 base and J by 4 bases, leaving 14 bases between them. The CDR3 loop is CASSYWGNRENQPQHF. CDR3 bases: TGTGCCAGCAGTTACTGGGGTAACAGGGAGAATCAGCCCCAGCATTTT.

This clonotype was seen only a few times. This chain uses TRBV3-1 with TRBJ1-2, with a tentative D call TRBD1 (6 bases). The CDR3 has 19 residues. Deletions cut 2 bases from V and 5 bases from J, with 27 bases between. Germline CDR1 reads LGHDT; CDR2 reads YNNKEL (reference sequence). The CDR3 region has the DNA TGTGCCAGCAGCCAAAACGGGGGCGTTTCTGACAGTTCAACTTATGGCTACACCTTC. It yields the protein CASSQNGGVSDSSTYGYTF.

This clonotype was counted ten times or more. V is TRBV2 and J is TRBJ2-7, with TRBD1 matching 11 bases. The ends lost 0 bases at V and 2 bases at J; junction bases unmatched: 15. The germline CDR1 and CDR2 sequences are SNHLY and FYNNEI. There are 20 residues in the CDR3. The DNA of the CDR3 is TGTGCCAGCAGTGAAGCTGGACAGGGGGCCTGGGGGAGCCCAACCTACGAGCAGTACTTC. Encoded protein: CASSEAGQGAWGSPTYEQYF.

This clonotype was recorded many times. This chain connects TRBV4-3 to TRBJ2-1, with 11 bases that match TRBD2. V shed 0 bases, J shed 9 bases, and the junction held 7 bases outside the gene matches. Germline assignment: CDR1 LGHNA and CDR2 YSLEER. CDR3 length equals 16 residues. The CDR3 spells CASSQETSGVVSEQFF. The CDR3 DNA follows: TGCGCCAGCAGCCAAGAGACTAGCGGGGTTGTCAGTGAGCAGTTCTTC.

This clonotype appeared many times. The J gene is TRBJ2-1, the V gene TRBV6-4; 10 bases match TRBD2. CDR3 length: 15 amino acids. Trimming took 3 bases from V and 8 from J; bases not matched to a gene: 7. Germline lookup yields CDR1 MRHNA and CDR2 SNTAGT. The CDR3, as DNA: TGTGCCAGCAGTGATGGGAGCGGGGGGGCGCATGAGCAGTTCTTC. Its protein is CASSDGSGGAHEQFF.

The chain employs TRBV19 and TRBJ1-5, with D uncertain. There are 14 residues in the CDR3. Germline values: CDR1 LNHDA, CDR2 SQIVND (reference sequence). The V gene lost 5 bases and the J gene lost 7 bases, with 15 bases spanning the gap. The chain's CDR3 is CASSSDFRNQPQHF. The CDR3 DNA follows: TGTGCCAGTAGTTCAGACTTTAGGAACCAGCCCCAGCATTTT.

This clonotype showed up just a few times. V gene TRBV19 combines with J gene TRBJ1-2; TRBD1 aligns across 7 bases. This CDR3 has 14 amino acids. Germline lookup yields CDR1 LNHDA and CDR2 SQIVND (reference sequence). V gave up 9 bases and J gave up 6 bases; unmatched junction bases: 13. The CDR3 DNA follows: TGTGCCAGCGACCCCGGGGACAGACGGCATGGCTACACCTTC. It specifies CASDPGDRRHGYTF.

There are a few counts of this clonotype. This chain links TRBV11-2 with TRBJ2-1; D may correspond to TRBD1 or TRBD2 (5 bases each). V lost 0 bases and J 9 bases, leaving 12 bases between the germline ends. Germline V lookup: CDR1 SGHAT, CDR2 FQNNGV. The CDR3 is 14 residues long. CDR3 sequence: CASSLDSGQPEQFF. The CDR3 DNA reads TGTGCCAGCAGCTTAGATTCGGGGCAGCCTGAGCAGTTCTTC.

The J gene is TRBJ2-7, the V gene TRBV4-3; TRBD2 might be the D (6 bases). CDR3 size: 15 residues. V was shortened by 0 bases and J by 1 base, with 10 bases between the two germline ends. CDR1 is LGHNA, CDR2 YSLEER, per germline. CDR3 coding DNA: TGCGCCAGCAGCCAAGAAGGCGGGGTTTCCTACGAGCAGTACTTC. This translates into CASSQEGGVSYEQYF.

This chain connects TRBV18 to TRBJ2-7; D gene uncertain. The V and J ends lost 8 bases and 0 bases respectively, with 14 bases between them. Germline V gives CDR1 KGHSH, CDR2 LQKENI. This CDR3 spans 14 amino acids. The CDR3 loop reads CASASPRPSYEQYF. As DNA, the CDR3 is TGTGCCAGCGCTTCTCCCAGACCCTCCTACGAGCAGTACTTC. Complete variable domain (other parts from reference TRBV18 and TRBJ2-7): NAGVMQNPRHLVRRRGQEARLRCSPMKGHSHVYWYRQLPEEGLKFMVYLQKENIIDESGMPKERFSAEFPKEGPSILRIQQVVRGDSAAYFCASASPRPSYEQYFGPGTRLTVT.

The chain employs TRBV4-3 and TRBJ1-2; 7 bases fit TRBD1. Germline V gene lookup returns CDR1 LGHNA and CDR2 YSLEER. V lost 3 bases, J lost 8 bases, and 3 bases stayed unmatched. The CDR3 has 12 residues. The CDR3 loop is CASSQRTGGYTF. DNA of the CDR3: TGCGCCAGCAGCCAGAGGACAGGAGGCTACACCTTC.

This clonotype was seen ten or more times. The rearrangement joins TRBV20-1 to TRBJ2-1; TRBD1 or TRBD2 may be the D gene (5 bases each). Looked up from germline, CDR1 is DFQATT and CDR2 is SNEGSKA (reference sequence). This CDR3 comprises 17 residues. V shed 8 bases and J shed 3 bases, with 26 bases lying between them. CDR3 DNA: TGCAGTACTCTGAACGGCGCCGGGGCGGGTAACTACAATGAGCAGTTCTTC. Its protein is CSTLNGAGAGNYNEQFF.

This clonotype occurred a few times. The V and J genes are TRBV9 and TRBJ2-7; D may match TRBD1 or TRBD2 (6 bases each). Between the trimmed V and J ends, which lost 0 bases and 5 bases, there was a span of 12 bases. The germline V gene encodes CDR1 SGDLS and CDR2 YYNGEE. The CDR3 covers 14 residues. CDR3 residues: CASSVGGADNEQYF. The DNA for the CDR3 is TGTGCCAGCAGCGTAGGGGGGGCGGACAACGAGCAGTACTTC.

This clonotype was found a few times. The chain links TRBV6-5 to TRBJ2-2; 7 bases are shared with TRBD2. The CDR3 loop spans 12 amino acids. V shed 7 bases and J 5 bases; nucleotides not matched to a gene: 1. The germline V gene encodes CDR1 MNHEY and CDR2 SVGAGI. The CDR3 DNA follows: TGTGCCAGCATCGGGGGGACCGGGGAGCTGTTTTTT. Translating gives CASIGGTGELFF.

The chain combines TRBV7-9 with TRBJ2-7; 10 bases match TRBD1. V dropped 7 bases and J dropped 3; count of bases not matched to a gene: 9. The CDR3 loop spans 15 amino acids. Germline CDR1 and CDR2: SEHNR and FQNEAQ (reference sequence). The CDR3 protein is CASTISGTGDYEQYF. The CDR3 bases are TGTGCCAGCACCATATCCGGGACAGGGGACTACGAGCAGTACTTC.